One and the same sample provided the 3 T cell receptor beta chains below, sequenced in a study of blood T cell repertoires in COVID-19. The repertoire was sequenced with immunoSEQ multiplex PCR; TCRdb's copy has only in-frame clones and lacks some. The table has some 250,000 clones, around 88% seen once. Sequences were obtained from peripheral blood. The receptors were sampled from a woman in her 30s who had recovered from COVID-19.

The chain uses TRBV28 and TRBJ1-2, with D tentatively TRBD1 (6 bases). Germline V gene data show CDR1 as MDHEN and CDR2 as SYDVKM. CDR3 length: 14 residues. Trimming removed 7 bases from V and 4 bases from J, with 16 bases in between. CDR3 nucleotides: TGTGCCAGCATACCGGGGGGCCCTTTCTATGGCTACACCTTC. This encodes CASIPGGPFYGYTF.

The gene calls are TRBV18 and TRBJ2-2, with 10 bases matching TRBD2. There are 16 residues in the CDR3. The V gene's germline CDR1 is KGHSH and CDR2 LQKENI. J lost 4 bases, V lost 0 bases, and 2 bases had no gene match. The CDR3 region is CASSPPSGGLTGELFF. CDR3 DNA sequence: TGTGCCAGCTCACCACCTAGCGGGGGGCTCACCGGGGAGCTGTTTTTT.

The CDR3, as DNA: TGTGCCCCCAAACTCCCGCCGGGGAGAACTGAAGCTTTCTTT. It encodes CAPKLPPGRTEAFF. V usage is TRBV5-3 and J usage is TRBJ1-1; D is ambiguous. TRBV5-3 is an ORF, and what it does is uncertain. The CDR3 length is 14 residues. The V end was cut by 10 bases, the J end by 5 bases, with 21 bases between.